This TCR beta chain was identified in a study of shared clonotypes between healthy human individuals. Naive CD8 cells comprised CD45RO-negative, CCR7-positively selected cells, excluding terminally differentiated effector memory CD45RA+ cells. All the donors were Caucasian adults who lived in Nashville, Tennessee. Details on this clone: One junction end does not reproduce the germline sequence, and a read error may be involved. This CDR3 is also generated by other DNA sequences in the sample.

TCRdb keeps only in-frame clones here, not all; method: immunoSEQ multiplex PCR. The table records around 1.9 million clones, around 93% of them present only once. The TCR originated in a man aged 18 to 30 in good health. Some clones in this sample may be carry-over from other donors' samples. The sample comprised naive CD8+ T cells from PBMCs.

The DNA of the CDR3 is TGTGCCAGCAGCTCTCCGTTACCAACACCAGACACCGAAGCTTTCTTT. Encoded protein: CASSSPLPTPDTEAFF. The chain joins TRBV7-9 to TRBJ1-1; unclear D gene. Germline V gene data show CDR1 as SEHNR and CDR2 as FQNEAQ (reference sequence). CDR3 length: 16 amino acids.